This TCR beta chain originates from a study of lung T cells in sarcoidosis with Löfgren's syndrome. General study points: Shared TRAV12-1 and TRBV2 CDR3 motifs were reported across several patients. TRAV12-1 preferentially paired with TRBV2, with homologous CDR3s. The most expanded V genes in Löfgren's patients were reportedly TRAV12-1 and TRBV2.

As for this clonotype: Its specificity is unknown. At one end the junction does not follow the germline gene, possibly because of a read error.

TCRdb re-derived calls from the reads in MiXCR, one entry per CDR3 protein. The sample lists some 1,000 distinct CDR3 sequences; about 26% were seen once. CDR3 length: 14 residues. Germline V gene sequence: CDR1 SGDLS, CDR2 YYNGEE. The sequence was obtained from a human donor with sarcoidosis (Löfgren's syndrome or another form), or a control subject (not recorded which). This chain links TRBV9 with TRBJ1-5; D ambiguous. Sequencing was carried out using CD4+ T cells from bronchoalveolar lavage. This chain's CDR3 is CACSVAPTNQPQHF. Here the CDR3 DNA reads TGTGCCTGCAGCGTGGCGCCCACTAATCAGCCCCAGCATTTT.